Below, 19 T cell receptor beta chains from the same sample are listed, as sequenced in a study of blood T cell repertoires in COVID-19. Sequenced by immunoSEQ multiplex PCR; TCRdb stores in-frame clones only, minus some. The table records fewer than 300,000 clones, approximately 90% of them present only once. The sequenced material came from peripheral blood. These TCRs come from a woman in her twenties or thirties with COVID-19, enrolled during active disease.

CDR3 sequence reads: CASSPGGLAGLNEQFF. As DNA, the CDR3 is TGTGCCAGCAGCCCGGGGGGACTAGCGGGTCTTAATGAGCAGTTCTTC. The chain couples TRBV7-2 to TRBJ2-1; 12 bases match TRBD2. The CDR3 is 16 residues long. Trimming took 5 bases from V and 7 from J; bases not matched to a gene: 9. In germline, CDR1 is SGHTA, CDR2 FQGNSA.

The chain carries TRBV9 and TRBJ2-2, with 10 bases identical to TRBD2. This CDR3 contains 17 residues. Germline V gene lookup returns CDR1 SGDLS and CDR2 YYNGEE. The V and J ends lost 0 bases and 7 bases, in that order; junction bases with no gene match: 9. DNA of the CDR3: TGTGCCAGCAGCGTAGAGTCTAGCGGGAGTTGGGTCGGGGAGCTGTTTTTT. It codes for CASSVESSGSWVGELFF. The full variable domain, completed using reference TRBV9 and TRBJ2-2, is DSGVTQTPKHLITATGQRVTLRCSPRSGDLSVYWYQQSLDQGLQFLIQYYNGEERAKGNILERFSAQQFPDLHSELNLSSLELGDSALYFCASSVESSGSWVGELFFGEGSRLTVL.

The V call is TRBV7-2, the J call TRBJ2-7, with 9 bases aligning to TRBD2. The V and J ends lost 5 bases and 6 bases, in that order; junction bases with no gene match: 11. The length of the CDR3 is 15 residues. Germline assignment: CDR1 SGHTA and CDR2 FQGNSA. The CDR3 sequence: CASSLQGSGSSEQYF. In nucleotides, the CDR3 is TGTGCCAGCAGCCTTCAAGGTAGCGGGAGCAGCGAGCAGTACTTC. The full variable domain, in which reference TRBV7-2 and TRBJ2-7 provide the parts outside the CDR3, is GAGVSQSPSNKVTEKGKDVELRCDPISGHTALYWYRQSLGQGLEFLIYFQGNSAPDKSGLPSDRFSAERTGGSVSTLTIQRTQQEDSAVYLCASSLQGSGSSEQYFGPGTRLTVT.

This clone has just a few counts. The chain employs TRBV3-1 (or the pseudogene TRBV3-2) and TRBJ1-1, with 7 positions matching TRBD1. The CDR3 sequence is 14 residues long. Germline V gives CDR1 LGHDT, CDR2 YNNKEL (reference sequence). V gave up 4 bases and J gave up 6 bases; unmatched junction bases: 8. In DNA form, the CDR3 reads TGTGCCAGCAGCCCCGACAGGGACTGGGCTGAAGCTTTCTTT. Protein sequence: CASSPDRDWAEAFF.

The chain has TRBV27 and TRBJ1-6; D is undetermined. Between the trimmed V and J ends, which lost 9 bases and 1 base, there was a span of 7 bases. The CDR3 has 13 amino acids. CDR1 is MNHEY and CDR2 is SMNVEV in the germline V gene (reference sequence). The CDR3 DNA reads TGTGCCAGTCGCGCATCCTATAATTCACCCCTCCACTTT. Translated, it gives CASRASYNSPLHF.

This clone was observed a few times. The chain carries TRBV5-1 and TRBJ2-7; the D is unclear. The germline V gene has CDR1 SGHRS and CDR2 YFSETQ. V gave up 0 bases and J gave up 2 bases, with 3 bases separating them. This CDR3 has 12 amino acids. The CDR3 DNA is TGCGCCAGCAGCTTGGAGCCCTACGAGCAGTACTTC. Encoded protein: CASSLEPYEQYF.

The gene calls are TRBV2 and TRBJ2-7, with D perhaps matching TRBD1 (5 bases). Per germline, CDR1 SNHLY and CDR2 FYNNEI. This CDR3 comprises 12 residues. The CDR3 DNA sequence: TGTGCTAAAGGGGAACAGTCCTACGAGCAGTACTTC. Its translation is CAKGEQSYEQYF.

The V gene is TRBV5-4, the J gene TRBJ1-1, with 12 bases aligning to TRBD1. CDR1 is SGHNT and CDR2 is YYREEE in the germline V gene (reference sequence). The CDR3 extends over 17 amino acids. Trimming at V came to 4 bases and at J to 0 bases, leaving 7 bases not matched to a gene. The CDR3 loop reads CASSPPGTGGMNTEAFF. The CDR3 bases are TGTGCCAGCAGCCCACCCGGGACAGGGGGCATGAACACTGAAGCTTTCTTT.

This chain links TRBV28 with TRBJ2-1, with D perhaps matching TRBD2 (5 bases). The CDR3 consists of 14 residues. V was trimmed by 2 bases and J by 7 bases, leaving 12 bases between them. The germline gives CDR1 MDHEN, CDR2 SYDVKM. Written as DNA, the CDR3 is TGTGCCAGCAGTTTAAGTGGGAGTGGGAATGAGCAGTTCTTC. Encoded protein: CASSLSGSGNEQFF.

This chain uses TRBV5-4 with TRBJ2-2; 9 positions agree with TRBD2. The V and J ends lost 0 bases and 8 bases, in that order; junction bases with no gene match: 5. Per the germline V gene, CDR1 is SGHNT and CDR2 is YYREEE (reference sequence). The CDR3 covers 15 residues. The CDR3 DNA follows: TGTGCCAGCAGCTTGGTGACTAGCGGAGGGGGGGAGCTGTTTTTT. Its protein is CASSLVTSGGGELFF.

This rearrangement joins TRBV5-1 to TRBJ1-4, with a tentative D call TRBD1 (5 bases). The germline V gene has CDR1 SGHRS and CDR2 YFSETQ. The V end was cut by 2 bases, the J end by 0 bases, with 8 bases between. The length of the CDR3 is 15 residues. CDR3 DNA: TGCGCCAGCAGCTTCGGACATACAACTAATGAAAAACTGTTTTTT. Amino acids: CASSFGHTTNEKLFF. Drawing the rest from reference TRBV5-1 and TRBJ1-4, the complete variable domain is KAGVTQTPRYLIKTRGQQVTLSCSPISGHRSVSWYQQTPGQGLQFLFEYFSETQRNKGNFPGRFSGRQFSNSRSEMNVSTLELGDSALYLCASSFGHTTNEKLFFGSGTQLSVL.

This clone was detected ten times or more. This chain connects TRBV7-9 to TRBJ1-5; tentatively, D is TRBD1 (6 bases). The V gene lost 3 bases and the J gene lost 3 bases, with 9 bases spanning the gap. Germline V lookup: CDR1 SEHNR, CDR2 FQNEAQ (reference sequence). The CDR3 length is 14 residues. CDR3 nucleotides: TGTGCCAGCAGCTTCTCAGGGGACAATCAGCCCCAGCATTTT. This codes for CASSFSGDNQPQHF.

The CDR3: CASSLRGPRYEQYF. The DNA of the CDR3 is TGTGCCAGCAGTTTACGAGGGCCCCGCTACGAGCAGTACTTC. V and J are TRBV27 and TRBJ2-7; a possible D gene is TRBD2 (5 bases). Germline V gives CDR1 MNHEY, CDR2 SMNVEV (reference sequence). The CDR3 is made up of 14 amino acids. With 2 bases removed from V and 3 bases from J, the gap between germline ends came to 11 bases.

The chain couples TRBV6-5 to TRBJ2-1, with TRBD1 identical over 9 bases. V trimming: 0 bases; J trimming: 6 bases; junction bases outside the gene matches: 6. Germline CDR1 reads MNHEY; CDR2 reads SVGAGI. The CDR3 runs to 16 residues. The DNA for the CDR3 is TGTGCCAGCAGTTACTCGAGGGACAGGGATTTCAATGAGCAGTTCTTC. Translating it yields CASSYSRDRDFNEQFF.

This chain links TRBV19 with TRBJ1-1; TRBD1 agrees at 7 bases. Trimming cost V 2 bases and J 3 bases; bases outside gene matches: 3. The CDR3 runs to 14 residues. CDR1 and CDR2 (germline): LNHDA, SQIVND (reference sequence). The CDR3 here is CASSITGDDTEAFF. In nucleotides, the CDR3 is TGTGCCAGTAGTATAACAGGGGACGACACTGAAGCTTTCTTT.

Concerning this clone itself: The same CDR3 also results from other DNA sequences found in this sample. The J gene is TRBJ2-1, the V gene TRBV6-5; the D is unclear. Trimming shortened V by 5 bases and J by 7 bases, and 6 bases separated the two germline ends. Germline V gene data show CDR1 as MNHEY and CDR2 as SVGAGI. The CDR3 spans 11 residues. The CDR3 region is CASSRGNEQFF. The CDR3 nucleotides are TGTGCCAGCAGTAGAGGTAATGAGCAGTTCTTC.

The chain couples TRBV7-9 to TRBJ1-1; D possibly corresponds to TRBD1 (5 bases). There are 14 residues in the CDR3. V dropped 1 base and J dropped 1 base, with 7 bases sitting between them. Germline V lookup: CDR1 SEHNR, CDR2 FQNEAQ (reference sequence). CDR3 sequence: CASSLGQQNTEAFF. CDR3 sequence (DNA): TGTGCCAGCAGCTTAGGACAGCAGAACACTGAAGCTTTCTTT.

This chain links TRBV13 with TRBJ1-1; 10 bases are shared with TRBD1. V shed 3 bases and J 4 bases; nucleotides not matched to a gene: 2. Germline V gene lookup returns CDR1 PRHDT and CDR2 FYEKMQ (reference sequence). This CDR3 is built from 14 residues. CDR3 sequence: CASSLTGGVTEAFF. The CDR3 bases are TGTGCCAGCAGCTTGACAGGGGGCGTCACTGAAGCTTTCTTT.

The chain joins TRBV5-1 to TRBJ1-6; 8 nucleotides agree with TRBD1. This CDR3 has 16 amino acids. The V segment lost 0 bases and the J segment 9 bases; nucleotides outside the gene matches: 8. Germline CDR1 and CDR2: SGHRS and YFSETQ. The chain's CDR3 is CASSLVLGTGGSPLHF. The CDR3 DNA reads TGCGCCAGCAGCTTGGTCCTCGGGACAGGAGGTTCACCCCTCCACTTT.